The T cell receptor beta chain described here comes from a study of response to subunit inactivated influenza vaccine. Study-level points and caveats: Few additional T cells are recruited per seasonal influenza vaccination, authors suggested.

TCRdb processed the RT-PCR reads anew with MiXCR; each CDR3 protein has one entry. The data hold just over 300,000 distinct CDR3 sequences, with about a fifth observed a single time. This CDR3 has 14 amino acids. Germline V gene data show CDR1 as MNHEY and CDR2 as SMNVEV (reference sequence). Trimming left V 6 bases short and J 0 bases short, with 9 bases between. The table lists this clonotype with a few counts. Its specificity is unknown. This chain joins TRBV27 and TRBJ1-5; unclear D gene. The sample here was PBMCs from blood, taken about 20 months after vaccination. The clonotype originates from a man between 50 and 75 years old who received an inactivated influenza vaccine. CDR3 nucleotide sequence: TGTGCCAGCAGCTCGATTAATAGCAATCAGCCCCAGCATTTT. It yields the protein CASSSINSNQPQHF.